The rows below give T cell receptor beta chains drawn from one sample of a study of metastatic and nonmetastatic thyroid tumors. TCRdb re-called the PCR reads with MiXCR. The sample holds 25,000 to 30,000 clones; about a sixth are singletons and the top ten take about 4.8%. Sequencing input: blood. Receptors were obtained from a female donor with papillary thyroid cancer or a benign thyroid nodule (not recorded which). Some clones in this sample may be carry-over from other donors' samples. Both conserved end residues are part of each CDR3. D genes are given only for firm matches. Rows may omit the clone size; those that give it use once, few, many or a size class.

J	V	size	D	CDR3	DNA
TRBJ1-3	TRBV2	many	-	CASTYSGNTIYF	TGTGCCAGCACTTATTCTGGAAACACCATATATTTT
TRBJ1-6	TRBV6-4	medium-sized	-	CASSVPLHF	TGTGCCAGCAGTGTTCCCCTCCACTTT
TRBJ2-2	TRBV20-1	many	-	CSARAGGNTGELFF	TGCAGTGCTAGAGCGGGGGGCAACACCGGGGAGCTGTTTTTT
TRBJ2-3	TRBV20-1	once	-	CSAREGEGTDTQYF	TGCAGTGCTAGAGAGGGGGAAGGCACAGATACGCAGTATTTT
TRBJ2-2	TRBV6-1	-	TRBD2	CASSGGGGRTSGELFF	TGTGCCAGCAGTGGCGGAGGCGGGAGGACCTCTGGGGAGCTGTTTTTT
TRBJ1-4	TRBV20-1	many	-	CGLTGGGIVEKLFF	TGCGGACTCACGGGGGGGGGTATAGTCGAAAAACTGTTTTTT
TRBJ1-2	TRBV20-1	many	TRBD1	CSALTGTHYGYTF	TGCAGTGCGCTGACAGGGACTCACTATGGCTACACCTTC
TRBJ2-7	TRBV5-4	many	-	CASSLGWAYEQYF	TGTGCCAGCAGCTTAGGATGGGCCTACGAGCAGTACTTC
TRBJ2-1	TRBV9	many	-	CASSVEGRDPSYNEQFF	TGTGCCAGCAGCGTAGAAGGGCGGGACCCCTCCTACAATGAGCAGTTCTTC
TRBJ2-2	TRBV27	medium-sized	-	CARVGWPGELFF	TGTGCCCGCGTAGGGTGGCCCGGGGAGCTGTTTTTT
TRBJ1-4	TRBV5-5	-	-	CASSFLTATNEKLFF	TGTGCCAGCAGCTTTCTGACGGCAACTAATGAAAAACTGTTTTTT
TRBJ2-1	TRBV27	-	TRBD2	CASSPTSGRVNEQFF	TGTGCCAGCAGTCCGACTAGCGGGAGAGTAAATGAGCAGTTCTTC
TRBJ1-1	TRBV6-2/TRBV6-3	few	-	CASSYWGGTEAFF	TGTGCCAGCAGTTACTGGGGAGGGACTGAAGCTTTCTTT
TRBJ1-2	TRBV6-1	many	-	CASRQESNYGYTF	TGTGCCAGCAGGCAAGAGTCTAACTATGGCTACACCTTC
TRBJ2-3	TRBV5-1	-	TRBD2	CSSSSFGGGLTDTQYF	TGCTCAAGCAGCTCCTTTGGCGGGGGGTTGACAGATACGCAGTATTTT
TRBJ1-1	TRBV6-1	medium-sized	TRBD1	CASSPPSDRGPEAFF	TGTGCCAGCAGTCCGCCATCCGACAGGGGCCCTGAAGCTTTCTTT
TRBJ1-5	TRBV28	medium-sized	-	CASSSDSSPGYQPQHF	TGTGCCAGCAGTTCGGACAGCTCCCCTGGTTATCAGCCCCAGCATTTT
TRBJ2-1	TRBV11-1	-	-	CASSLAPQGVSYNEQFF	TGTGCCAGCAGCTTAGCTCCCCAAGGGGTATCCTACAATGAGCAGTTCTTC
TRBJ2-1	TRBV11-2	-	TRBD2	CASSPSSGEQRSYNDQFF	TGTGCCAGCAGCCCATCTAGCGGGGAGCAGCGCTCCTACAATGATCAGTTCTTC
TRBJ1-2	TRBV19	many	-	CASSPQQGILNYGYTF	TGTGCCAGTAGTCCGCAACAGGGTATATTGAACTATGGCTACACCTTC
TRBJ2-1	TRBV6-1	many	-	CASSPSAGRYEQFF	TGTGCCAGCAGCCCCAGCGCCGGGCGGTATGAGCAGTTCTTC
TRBJ2-1	TRBV14	-	TRBD2	CASQRGTYNEQFF	TGTGCCAGCCAGCGGGGGACCTACAATGAGCAGTTCTTC
TRBJ2-5	TRBV25-1	-	-	CVSRGGGGETQYF	TGTGTCAGCAGGGGCGGTGGGGGAGAGACCCAGTACTTC
TRBJ1-1	TRBV5-1	many	-	CASSLVTRFSPEAFF	TGCGCCAGCAGCTTGGTTACGAGGTTTTCACCTGAAGCTTTCTTT
TRBJ2-6	TRBV28	few	-	CASSLFGSGANVLTF	TGTGCCAGCAGTTTATTTGGGTCGGGGGCCAACGTCCTGACTTTC
TRBJ1-5	TRBV24-1	medium-sized	-	CATSDSALPPQHF	TGTGCCACCAGTGATTCGGCCCTGCCGCCCCAGCATTTT
TRBJ1-5	TRBV4-2	many	-	CASSQETASNQPQHF	TGTGCCAGCAGCCAAGAAACGGCCAGCAATCAGCCCCAGCATTTT
TRBJ2-7	TRBV7-2	-	TRBD2	CASSFPPGTSGRSGSYEQYF	TGTGCCAGCAGCTTCCCCCCCGGGACTAGCGGGAGGTCGGGTTCCTACGAGCAGTACTTC
TRBJ2-7	TRBV9	many	-	CASSVTASYEQYF	TGTGCCAGCAGCGTAACGGCTTCCTACGAGCAGTACTTC
TRBJ1-1	TRBV24-1	many	TRBD1	CATSGPLGTVNDNTEAFF	TGTGCCACCAGTGGCCCATTGGGGACAGTAAATGATAACACTGAAGCTTTCTTT
TRBJ1-2	TRBV5-6	many	-	CASSFQRGYTF	TGTGCCAGCAGCTTCCAGCGGGGCTACACCTTC
TRBJ1-3	TRBV29-1	-	-	CSVSVFNSGNTIYF	TGCAGCGTTTCCGTGTTTAACTCTGGAAACACCATATATTTT
TRBJ2-7	TRBV12-3/TRBV12-4	few	TRBD1	CASSPETGGHEQYF	TGTGCCAGCAGTCCCGAGACAGGGGGACACGAGCAGTACTTC
TRBJ1-5	TRBV19	once	-	CASSRTSGGSGVNQPQHF	TGTGCCAGTAGTAGGACTTCGGGGGGATCCGGGGTTAATCAGCCCCAGCATTTT
TRBJ1-5	TRBV6-6	-	-	CASSYGRNNQPQHF	TGTGCCAGCAGTTACGGGCGGAACAATCAGCCCCAGCATTTT
TRBJ2-1	TRBV28	-	-	CASSRACDVVYNEQFF	TGTGCCAGCAGCCGCGCGTGCGACGTGGTCTACAATGAGCAGTTCTTC
TRBJ1-1	TRBV5-1	many	-	CASSLGEARNTEAFF	TGCGCCAGCAGCTTGGGTGAAGCTCGGAACACTGAAGCTTTCTTT
TRBJ2-7	TRBV6-2/TRBV6-3	few	TRBD1	CASHEQGSIYEQYF	TGTGCCAGCCATGAACAGGGGTCAATCTACGAGCAGTACTTC
TRBJ1-1	TRBV19	many	-	CASSPFRTGWTEAFF	TGTGCCAGTAGTCCTTTTCGGACCGGTTGGACTGAAGCTTTCTTT
TRBJ1-6	TRBV2	many	-	CASSEIRGMSPLHF	TGTGCCAGCAGTGAGATAAGGGGGATGTCACCCCTCCACTTT
TRBJ2-2	TRBV20-1	many	TRBD1	CSARGTARSATGELFF	TGCAGTGCTAGGGGGACAGCCCGCTCGGCCACCGGGGAGCTGTTTTTT
TRBJ1-6	TRBV6-5	medium-sized	TRBD1	CASSYSGTGPLHF	TGTGCCAGCAGTTACTCGGGGACAGGGCCCCTCCACTTT
TRBJ2-7	TRBV5-1	-	-	CASSSSLWGTYEQYF	TGCGCCAGCAGCTCGAGTTTATGGGGGACCTACGAGCAGTACTTC
TRBJ2-7	TRBV11-2	once	TRBD1	CASSSSTGGGYEHYF	TGTGCCAGTAGCTCTTCGACAGGGGGTGGCTACGAGCATTACTTC
TRBJ2-2	TRBV20-1	many	-	CSASATGGGHGELFF	TGCAGTGCTAGCGCAACCGGAGGGGGTCACGGGGAGCTGTTTTTT
TRBJ2-7	TRBV28	few	-	CASTHGGGYEQYF	TGTGCCAGCACCCACGGGGGTGGCTACGAGCAGTACTTC
TRBJ2-2	TRBV5-1	many	-	CASSLLSPGTGELFF	TGCGCCAGCAGCTTGTTGTCCCCGGGCACCGGGGAGCTGTTTTTT
TRBJ2-7	TRBV28	few	-	CASSRRSPYEQYF	TGTGCCAGCAGCCGCAGGAGCCCCTACGAGCAGTACTTC
TRBJ2-3	TRBV7-3	many	TRBD1	CASSTGGIGTDTQYF	TGTGCCAGCAGCACAGGGGGCATCGGCACAGATACGCAGTATTTT
TRBJ2-7	TRBV11-2	-	-	CASSLDTSYEQYF	TGTGCCAGCAGCTTAGACACCTCCTACGAGCAGTACTTC